The present entry profiles one TCR beta chain with its context. Generated by immunoSEQ multiplex PCR, the TCRdb table keeps only in-frame clones and is missing some. The sample includes around 310,000 clones, around four fifths of them seen just once. The data stem from a study of cytotoxic CD8 clonotypes in ibrutinib-treated CLL. The CDR3 runs to 15 residues. Germline CDR1 reads MDHEN; CDR2 reads SYDVKM. The J segment lost 9 bases and the V segment lost 6 bases, leaving 10 bases of the junction unmatched. This clonotype was sampled from a human donor with chronic lymphocytic leukemia. The chain joins TRBV28 to TRBJ2-1; 11 positions agree with TRBD2. The sequenced sample was PBMCs, obtained before ibrutinib treatment. The CDR3 bases are TGTGCCAGCAGGCTAGCGGGAGGACTTGACAGTGAGCAGTTCTTC. Protein product: CASRLAGGLDSEQFF. The whole variable domain, filled in from reference TRBV28 and TRBJ2-1, reads DVKVTQSSRYLVKRTGEKVFLECVQDMDHENMFWYRQDPGLGLRLIYFSYDVKMKEKGDIPEGYSVSREKKERFSLILESASTNQTSMYLCASRLAGGLDSEQFFGPGTRLTVL.